The rows below give T cell receptor beta chains drawn from one sample of a study of OX40 agonist ivuxolimab in advanced cancers. Measured with immunoSEQ multiplex PCR; TCRdb has only the in-frame clones, and not every one. This sample has under 140,000 clones, with over 85% found just once. Sequencing was performed on CD4+ or CD8+ T cells sorted from blood, taken in a trial of the OX40 agonist ivuxolimab. The receptors originated from an adult with an advanced solid tumor such as melanoma, head and neck, liver or kidney cancer. Each CDR3 is given with its conserved first and last residue. A D gene is named only where the DNA matches it firmly. Clone size is shown for a subset of rows, as once, few, many or a class of expanded clone.

v_call	clone_size	d_call	j_call	cdr3_nt	cdr3_aa
TRBV28	.	.	TRBJ1-5	TGTGCCAGCAGTTTGGAGTCAGTAACAGATCAGCCCCAGCATTTT	CASSLESVTDQPQHF
TRBV25-1	.	.	TRBJ1-1	TGTGCCAGCAGTTCTCGGACAGTAACCAACACTGAAGCTTTCTTT	CASSSRTVTNTEAFF
TRBV28	.	.	TRBJ2-7	TGTGCCAGCAGTGGGATCCGGGACGACGTCTCCTACGAGCAGTACTTC	CASSGIRDDVSYEQYF
TRBV7-2	.	.	TRBJ1-2	TGTGCCAGCAGCTTAGAAAGGGCCAGGGCCTATGGCTACACCTTC	CASSLERARAYGYTF
TRBV6-1	.	TRBD2	TRBJ2-7	TGTGCCAGCAAATTAGCGGGAACCTACGAGCAGTACTTC	CASKLAGTYEQYF
TRBV30	.	.	TRBJ2-3	TGTGCCTCCATTCGGGTCCCCGGGGACACAGATACGCAGTATTTT	CASIRVPGDTDTQYF
TRBV5-1	once	TRBD1	TRBJ2-5	TGCGCCAGCAGCTCCTGGGGCCCGGCAGGACAGGACCAAGAGACCCAGTACTTC	CASSSWGPAGQDQETQYF
TRBV10-3	.	.	TRBJ2-1	TGTGCCATCAGTGAGTCAAGTGAGGGCGGGGCGCCCTACAATGAGCAGTTCTTC	CAISESSEGGAPYNEQFF
TRBV4-3	.	TRBD1	TRBJ2-5	TGCGCCAGCAGCCAAGATTGGGGACAGGGGGAAGGAGAGACCCAGTACTTC	CASSQDWGQGEGETQYF
TRBV5-1	.	TRBD2	TRBJ2-1	TGCGCCAGCAGCCCGGGACTAGCGGGAGGCAATGAGCAGTTCTTC	CASSPGLAGGNEQFF
TRBV2	.	.	TRBJ1-2	TGTGCCAGCTCTGGGAGTCCCTATGGCTACACCTTC	CASSGSPYGYTF
TRBV7-9	.	TRBD1	TRBJ1-1	TGTGCCAGCAGCCCCCGGACAGGGGGGATGAACACTGAAGCTTTCTTT	CASSPRTGGMNTEAFF
TRBV10-3	.	.	TRBJ2-7	TGTGCCACCTTACAGGGAGGGGACCCCCCTCTCGAGCAGTACTTC	CATLQGGDPPLEQYF
TRBV6-6	.	TRBD1	TRBJ1-1	TGTGCCAGCCTAAAAACAGGGGTAACTGAAGCTTTCTTT	CASLKTGVTEAFF
TRBV10-3	.	TRBD1	TRBJ2-6	TGTGCCATCAGTGCCCGGTCAGGGGGCAGCGGGGCCAACGTCCTGACTTTC	CAISARSGGSGANVLTF
TRBV5-1	.	.	TRBJ2-5	TGCGCCAGCAGCTTGGCCTCCAGGGGGGAAGAGACCCAGTACTTC	CASSLASRGEETQYF
TRBV5-1	.	TRBD2	TRBJ2-1	TGCGCCAGCAGCTTACGGGGGGATTACAATGAGCAGTTCTTC	CASSLRGDYNEQFF
TRBV7-2	.	.	TRBJ2-6	TGTGCCAGCAGCTTCAGGCCCCATTCTGGGGCCAACGTCCTGACTTTC	CASSFRPHSGANVLTF
TRBV27	.	TRBD1	TRBJ1-2	TGTGCCAGCAGTTTAAACACAGGGGGCGTTGGCTACACCTTC	CASSLNTGGVGYTF
TRBV5-1	.	TRBD1	TRBJ1-4	TGCGCCAGCAGCCGGACAGGGTTGACTGAAAAACTGTTTTTT	CASSRTGLTEKLFF
TRBV4-3	.	TRBD1	TRBJ2-5	TGCGCCAGCAGCCCAGCAGGGGGCGGACAAGAGACCCAGTACTTC	CASSPAGGGQETQYF
TRBV4-2	.	.	TRBJ2-7	TGTGCCAGCAGCCAAGGTTCGGGTAGCGGACTTTACGAGCAGTACTTC	CASSQGSGSGLYEQYF
TRBV6-5	.	.	TRBJ2-5	TGTGCCAGCAGGAGGGGCCGTACCCAGTACTTC	CASRRGRTQYF
TRBV6-5	.	.	TRBJ1-3	TGTGCCAGCAGTTACTACGGCACGGCGGACACCATATATTTT	CASSYYGTADTIYF
TRBV25-1	.	TRBD1	TRBJ2-7	TGTGCCAGCAGTGCGTCCGGGACAGGGGACGAGCAGTACTTC	CASSASGTGDEQYF
TRBV30	few	TRBD2	TRBJ2-2	TGTGCCTGGAGTAGACTAGCGATGAACACCGGGGAGCTGTTTTTT	CAWSRLAMNTGELFF
TRBV15	.	.	TRBJ1-1	TGTGCCACCAGCAGGTCCGGGAGGGCCCGGAACACTGAAGCTTTCTTT	CATSRSGRARNTEAFF
TRBV9	.	.	TRBJ2-2	TGTGCCAGCAGCGTGGGTGAAAACACCGGGGAGCTGTTTTTT	CASSVGENTGELFF
TRBV5-1	.	TRBD1	TRBJ1-1	TGCGCCAGCAGCTTGGGGACAGGGGACATTAACACTGAAGCTTTCTTT	CASSLGTGDINTEAFF
TRBV4-2	.	.	TRBJ1-1	TGTGCCAGCAGCCAACCGGGCCAACCTGAAGCTTTCTTT	CASSQPGQPEAFF
TRBV5-1	.	.	TRBJ1-5	TGCGCCAGCAGCTTGGAGTTAGGGCGGAATCAGCCCCAGCATTTT	CASSLELGRNQPQHF
TRBV5-1	.	TRBD2	TRBJ2-5	TGCGCCAGCAGCCCGAGGGGCGGGGGGGTCCAAGAGACCCAGTACTTC	CASSPRGGGVQETQYF
TRBV7-2	.	.	TRBJ2-1	TGTGCCAGCAGCTCAGCCCCGCAAACAGGTAATGAGCAGTTCTTC	CASSSAPQTGNEQFF
TRBV5-1	.	TRBD2	TRBJ2-1	TGCGCCAGCAGCTTTCGAGTAAGCGGGGACAATGAGCAGTTCTTC	CASSFRVSGDNEQFF
TRBV4-3	.	.	TRBJ1-1	TGCGCCAGCAGCCAAGCTGACAGGCCGACAATTGGAGCTTTCTTT	CASSQADRPTIGAFF
TRBV27	.	.	TRBJ2-7	TGTGCCAGCAGTTGGGCGAGCGACGGCGGCAATGAGCAGTACTTC	CASSWASDGGNEQYF
TRBV5-1	few	.	TRBJ2-2	TGCGCCAGCAGTTCGTCGGTAGGGGCCCCCACCGGGGAGCTGTTTTTT	CASSSSVGAPTGELFF
TRBV15	once	.	TRBJ1-1	TGTGCCACCAGCAGAGATAGGGCAGGAGCTGAAGCTTTCTTT	CATSRDRAGAEAFF
TRBV11-2	.	.	TRBJ2-7	TGTGCCAGCAGCTCGCCGATAACTTCTACCTACGAGCAGTACTTC	CASSSPITSTYEQYF
TRBV5-1	.	.	TRBJ1-4	TGCGCCAGCAGCTTGGGGGCAGGCACTAATGAAAAACTGTTTTTT	CASSLGAGTNEKLFF
TRBV5-1	.	.	TRBJ2-5	TGCGCCAGCAGCTTGCCCGGAGAAGAGACCCAGTACTTC	CASSLPGEETQYF
TRBV10-2	.	.	TRBJ1-4	TGCGCCAGCAGCGGGACACGGAATGAAAAACTGTTTTTT	CASSGTRNEKLFF
TRBV6-5	.	.	TRBJ1-5	TGTGCCAGCAGTTACGCCGGTGGGCCCCAGCATTTT	CASSYAGGPQHF
TRBV6-4	once	.	TRBJ1-4	TGTGCCAGCAGTGACTCGAGGTCTGGCGATACAACTAATGAAAAACTGTTTTTT	CASSDSRSGDTTNEKLFF
TRBV27	.	.	TRBJ2-1	TGTGCCAGCAGTCCGTCGGACTACACCCTAACTAATGAGCAGTTCTTC	CASSPSDYTLTNEQFF
TRBV28	once	TRBD1	TRBJ2-5	TGTGCCAGCAGTCCCTCCGGGACAGTAGGAACGGAGACCCAGTACTTC	CASSPSGTVGTETQYF
TRBV2	.	.	TRBJ2-7	TGTGCCAGCAGTGAAAACCCACCTGGCGAGCAGTACTTC	CASSENPPGEQYF
TRBV5-1	.	TRBD1	TRBJ2-1	TGCGCCAGCAGCAGACAGGGCTATGAGCAGTTCTTC	CASSRQGYEQFF
TRBV6-4	.	TRBD2	TRBJ2-2	TGTGCCAGCAGTCCGGGACTAGCGTCGAACACCGGGGAGCTGTTTTTT	CASSPGLASNTGELFF
TRBV7-7	once	.	TRBJ2-5	TGTGCTAGCAGCTTCGCAGGGGAGGAGACCCAGTACTTC	CASSFAGEETQYF
TRBV5-1	.	.	TRBJ2-1	TGCGCCAGCAGCTTGAAGGGACCAGGGAATGAGCAGTTCTTC	CASSLKGPGNEQFF
TRBV7-2	.	.	TRBJ2-2	TGTGCCAGCAGCTTATTGTTGGTGTTGGGCGGGAACACCGGGGAGCTGTTTTTT	CASSLLLVLGGNTGELFF
TRBV5-1	.	.	TRBJ1-3	TGCGCCAGCAGCTTGAAAGAATGGTCGTTAGGAAACACCATATATTTT	CASSLKEWSLGNTIYF
TRBV7-2	.	.	TRBJ2-7	TGTGCCAGCAGCTTTAGCCAGATCTACGAGCAGTACTTC	CASSFSQIYEQYF
TRBV5-1	.	TRBD2	TRBJ2-1	TGCGCCAGCAGCTATGGACTAGCGGGATACAATGAGCAGTTCTTC	CASSYGLAGYNEQFF